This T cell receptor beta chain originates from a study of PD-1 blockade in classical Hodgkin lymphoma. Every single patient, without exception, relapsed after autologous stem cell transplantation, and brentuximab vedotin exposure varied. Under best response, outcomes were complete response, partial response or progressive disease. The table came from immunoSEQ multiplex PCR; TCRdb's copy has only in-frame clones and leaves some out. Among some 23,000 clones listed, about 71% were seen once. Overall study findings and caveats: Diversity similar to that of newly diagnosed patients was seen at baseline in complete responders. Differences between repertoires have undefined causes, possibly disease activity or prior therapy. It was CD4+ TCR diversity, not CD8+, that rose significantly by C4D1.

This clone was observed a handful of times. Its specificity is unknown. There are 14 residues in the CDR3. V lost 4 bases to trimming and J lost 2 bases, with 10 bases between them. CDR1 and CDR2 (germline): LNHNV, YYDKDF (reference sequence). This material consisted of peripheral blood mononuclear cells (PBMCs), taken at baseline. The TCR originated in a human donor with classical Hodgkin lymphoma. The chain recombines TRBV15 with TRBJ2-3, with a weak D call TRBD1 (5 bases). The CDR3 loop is CATSKDRFTDTQYF. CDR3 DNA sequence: TGTGCCACCAGCAAAGACAGATTCACAGATACGCAGTATTTT.